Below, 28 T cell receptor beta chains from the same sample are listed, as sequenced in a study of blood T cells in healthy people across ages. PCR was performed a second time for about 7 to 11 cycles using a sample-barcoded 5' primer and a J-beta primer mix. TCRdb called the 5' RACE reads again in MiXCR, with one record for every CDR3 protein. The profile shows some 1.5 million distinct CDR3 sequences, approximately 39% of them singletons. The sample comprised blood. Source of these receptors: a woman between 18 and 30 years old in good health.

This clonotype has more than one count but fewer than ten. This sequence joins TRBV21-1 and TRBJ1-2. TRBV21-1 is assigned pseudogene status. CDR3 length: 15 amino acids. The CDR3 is CASSNPLRANYGYTF. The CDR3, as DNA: TGTGCCAGCAGCAACCCTCTGCGGGCTAACTATGGCTACACCTTC.

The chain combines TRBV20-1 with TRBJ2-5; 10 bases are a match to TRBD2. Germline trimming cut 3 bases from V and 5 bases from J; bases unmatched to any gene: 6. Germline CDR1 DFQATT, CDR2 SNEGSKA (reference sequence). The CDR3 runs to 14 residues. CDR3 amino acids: CSASERGGQETQYF. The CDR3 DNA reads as TGCAGTGCTAGCGAGCGGGGGGGCCAGGAGACCCAGTACTTC.

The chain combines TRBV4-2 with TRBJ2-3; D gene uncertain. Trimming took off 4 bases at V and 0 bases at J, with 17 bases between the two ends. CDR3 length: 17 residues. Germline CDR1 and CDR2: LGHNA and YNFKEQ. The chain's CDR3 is CASSPWGGRHSTDTQYF. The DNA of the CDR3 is TGTGCCAGCAGCCCCTGGGGTGGACGCCATAGCACAGATACGCAGTATTTT.

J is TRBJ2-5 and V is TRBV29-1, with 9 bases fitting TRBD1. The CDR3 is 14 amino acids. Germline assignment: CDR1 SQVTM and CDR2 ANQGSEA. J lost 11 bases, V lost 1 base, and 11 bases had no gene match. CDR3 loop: CSVEGTGVTNEQYF. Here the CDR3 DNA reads TGCAGCGTTGAAGGGACAGGGGTGACGAATGAGCAGTACTTC.

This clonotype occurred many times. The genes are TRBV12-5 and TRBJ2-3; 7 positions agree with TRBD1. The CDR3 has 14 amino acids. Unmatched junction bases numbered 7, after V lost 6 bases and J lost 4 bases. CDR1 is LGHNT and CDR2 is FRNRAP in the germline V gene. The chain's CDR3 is CASGQGTVSDTQYF. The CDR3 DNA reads TGTGCTAGTGGCCAGGGGACAGTTTCAGATACGCAGTATTTT.

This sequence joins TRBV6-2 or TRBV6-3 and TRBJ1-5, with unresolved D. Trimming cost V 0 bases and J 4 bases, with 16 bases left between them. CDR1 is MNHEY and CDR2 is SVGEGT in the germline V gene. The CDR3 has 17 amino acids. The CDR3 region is CASSYSITRGVNQPQHF. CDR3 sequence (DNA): TGTGCCAGCAGTTACTCGATAACTCGGGGAGTAAATCAGCCCCAGCATTTT.

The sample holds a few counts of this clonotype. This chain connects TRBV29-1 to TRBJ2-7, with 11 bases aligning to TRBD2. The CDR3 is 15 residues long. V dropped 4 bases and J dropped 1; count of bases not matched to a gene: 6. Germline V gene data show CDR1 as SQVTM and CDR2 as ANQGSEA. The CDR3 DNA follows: TGCAGCGTTGCCGGGCTAGCGGGAGGTTCCTACGAGCAGTACTTC. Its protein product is CSVAGLAGGSYEQYF.

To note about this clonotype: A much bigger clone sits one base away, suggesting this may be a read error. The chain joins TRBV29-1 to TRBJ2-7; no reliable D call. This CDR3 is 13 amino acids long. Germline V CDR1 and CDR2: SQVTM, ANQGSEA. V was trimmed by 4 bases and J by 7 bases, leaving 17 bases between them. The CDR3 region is CSVAKVLLNEQYF. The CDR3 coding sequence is TGCAGCGTTGCAAAGGTTCTCCTCAATGAGCAGTACTTC.

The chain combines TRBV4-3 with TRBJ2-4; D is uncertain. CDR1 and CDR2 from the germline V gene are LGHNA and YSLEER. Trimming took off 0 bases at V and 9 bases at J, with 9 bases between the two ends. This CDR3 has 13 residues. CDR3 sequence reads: CASSQDVGIIQYF. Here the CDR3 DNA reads TGCGCCAGCAGCCAAGACGTGGGGATCATTCAGTACTTC.

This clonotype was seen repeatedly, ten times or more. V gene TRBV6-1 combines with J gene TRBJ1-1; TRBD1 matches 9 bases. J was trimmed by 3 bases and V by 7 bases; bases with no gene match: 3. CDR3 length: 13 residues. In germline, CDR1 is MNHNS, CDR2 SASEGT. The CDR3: CASKQGADTEAFF. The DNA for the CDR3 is TGTGCCAGCAAACAGGGGGCAGACACTGAAGCTTTCTTT.

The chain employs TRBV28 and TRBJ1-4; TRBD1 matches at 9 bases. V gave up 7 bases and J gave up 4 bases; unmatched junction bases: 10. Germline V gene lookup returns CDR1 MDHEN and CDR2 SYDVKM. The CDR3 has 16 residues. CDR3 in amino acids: CASTRDRALVNEKLFF. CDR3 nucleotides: TGTGCCAGCACTCGGGACAGGGCGTTAGTTAATGAAAAACTGTTTTTT.

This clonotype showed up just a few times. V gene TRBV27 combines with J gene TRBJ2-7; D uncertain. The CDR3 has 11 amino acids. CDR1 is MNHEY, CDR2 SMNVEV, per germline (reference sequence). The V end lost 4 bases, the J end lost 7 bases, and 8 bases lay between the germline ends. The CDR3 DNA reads TGTGCCAGCAGTTCGGCTGGTGAGCAGTACTTC. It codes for CASSSAGEQYF.

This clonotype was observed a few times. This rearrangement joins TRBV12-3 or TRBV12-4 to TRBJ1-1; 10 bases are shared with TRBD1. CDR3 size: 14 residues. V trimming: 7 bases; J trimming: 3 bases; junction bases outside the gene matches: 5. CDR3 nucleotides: TGTGCCAGCACCCGACAGGGGGCTCACACTGAAGCTTTCTTT. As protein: CASTRQGAHTEAFF.

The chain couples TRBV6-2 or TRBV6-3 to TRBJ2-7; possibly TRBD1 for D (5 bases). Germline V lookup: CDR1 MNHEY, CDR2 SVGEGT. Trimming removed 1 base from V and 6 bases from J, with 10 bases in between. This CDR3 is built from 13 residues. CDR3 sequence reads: CASSYFQGSEQYF. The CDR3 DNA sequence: TGTGCCAGCAGTTACTTCCAGGGAAGCGAGCAGTACTTC.

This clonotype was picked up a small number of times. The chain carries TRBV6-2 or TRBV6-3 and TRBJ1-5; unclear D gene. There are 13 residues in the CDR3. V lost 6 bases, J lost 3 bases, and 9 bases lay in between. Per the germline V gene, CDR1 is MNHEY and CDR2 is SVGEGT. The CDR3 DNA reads TGTGCCAGCAGACATCCGCCCAATCAGCCCCAGCATTTT. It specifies CASRHPPNQPQHF.

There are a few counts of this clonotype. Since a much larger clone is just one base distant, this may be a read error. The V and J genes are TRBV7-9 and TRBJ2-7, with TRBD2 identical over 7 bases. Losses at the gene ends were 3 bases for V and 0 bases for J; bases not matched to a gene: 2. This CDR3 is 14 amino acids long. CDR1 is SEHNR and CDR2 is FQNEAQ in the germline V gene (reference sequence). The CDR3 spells CASSFLADSYEQYF. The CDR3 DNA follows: TGTGCCAGCAGCTTCCTAGCGGACTCCTACGAGCAGTACTTC.

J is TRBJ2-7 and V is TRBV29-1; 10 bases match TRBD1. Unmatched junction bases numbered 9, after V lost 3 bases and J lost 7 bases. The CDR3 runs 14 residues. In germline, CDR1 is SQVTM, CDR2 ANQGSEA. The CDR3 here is CSVEGQGPPGEQYF. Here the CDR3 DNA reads TGCAGCGTTGAGGGACAGGGGCCTCCTGGGGAGCAGTACTTC.

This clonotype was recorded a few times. The CDR3 DNA is TGTGCCAGCAGCTTCGGAATTAATGAGCAGTTCTTC. Protein: CASSFGINEQFF. The chain uses TRBV7-9 and TRBJ2-1; no firm D call. The CDR3 spans 12 residues. The germline gives CDR1 SEHNR, CDR2 FQNEAQ (reference sequence). Trimming stripped 3 bases from V and 7 bases from J, with 7 bases between. The full variable domain, in which reference TRBV7-9 and TRBJ2-1 provide the parts outside the CDR3, is DTGVSQNPRHKITKRGQNVTFRCDPISEHNRLYWYRQTLGQGPEFLTYFQNEAQLEKSRLLSDRFSAERPKGSFSTLEIQRTEQGDSAMYLCASSFGINEQFFGPGTRLTVL.

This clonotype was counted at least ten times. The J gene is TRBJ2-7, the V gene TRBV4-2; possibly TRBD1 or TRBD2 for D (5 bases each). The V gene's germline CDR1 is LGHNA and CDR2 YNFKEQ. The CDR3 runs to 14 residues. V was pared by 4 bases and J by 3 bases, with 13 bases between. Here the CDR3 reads CASSPGTEVYEQYF. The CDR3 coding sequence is TGTGCCAGCAGCCCCGGGACCGAAGTCTACGAGCAGTACTTC.

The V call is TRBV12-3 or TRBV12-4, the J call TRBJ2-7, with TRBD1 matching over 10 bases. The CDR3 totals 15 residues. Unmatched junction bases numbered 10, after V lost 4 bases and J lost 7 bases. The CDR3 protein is CASSWGQGIYNEQYF. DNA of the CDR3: TGTGCCAGCAGTTGGGGACAGGGGATATACAATGAGCAGTACTTC.

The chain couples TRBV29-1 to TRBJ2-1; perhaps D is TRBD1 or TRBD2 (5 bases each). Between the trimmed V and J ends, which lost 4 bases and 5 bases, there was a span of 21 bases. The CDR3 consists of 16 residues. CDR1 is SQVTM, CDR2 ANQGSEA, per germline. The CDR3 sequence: CSVVPPGQLVNNEQFF. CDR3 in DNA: TGCAGCGTTGTCCCGCCTGGACAACTAGTGAACAATGAGCAGTTCTTC.

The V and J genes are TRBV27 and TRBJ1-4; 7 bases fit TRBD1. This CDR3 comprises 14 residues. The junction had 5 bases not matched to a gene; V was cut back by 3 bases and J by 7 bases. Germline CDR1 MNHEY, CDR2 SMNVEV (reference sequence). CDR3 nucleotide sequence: TGTGCCAGCAGTTTCCTGGGACAGTCTGAAAAACTGTTTTTT. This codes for CASSFLGQSEKLFF.

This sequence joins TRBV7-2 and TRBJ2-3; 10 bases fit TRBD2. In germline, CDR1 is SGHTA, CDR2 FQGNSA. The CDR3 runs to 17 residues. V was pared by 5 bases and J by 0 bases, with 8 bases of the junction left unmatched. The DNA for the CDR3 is TGTGCCAGCAGCACGCTCGGACTAGCGGCTAGCACAGATACGCAGTATTTT. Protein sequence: CASSTLGLAASTDTQYF.

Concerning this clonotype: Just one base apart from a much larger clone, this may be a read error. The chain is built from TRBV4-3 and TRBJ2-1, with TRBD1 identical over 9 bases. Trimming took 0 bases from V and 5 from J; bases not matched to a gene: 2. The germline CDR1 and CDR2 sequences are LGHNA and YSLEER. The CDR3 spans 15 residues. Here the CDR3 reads CASSQEDRGDNEQFF. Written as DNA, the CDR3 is TGCGCCAGCAGCCAAGAAGACAGGGGGGACAATGAGCAGTTCTTC.

CDR3 loop: CAVTGLGTDTQYF. CDR3 nucleotide sequence: TGTGCCGTAACGGGACTGGGGACAGATACGCAGTATTTT. This sequence joins TRBV12-3 or TRBV12-4 and TRBJ2-3; D may be TRBD2 (6 bases). The CDR3 sequence is 13 residues long. V lost 11 bases and J lost 3, with 15 bases in between.

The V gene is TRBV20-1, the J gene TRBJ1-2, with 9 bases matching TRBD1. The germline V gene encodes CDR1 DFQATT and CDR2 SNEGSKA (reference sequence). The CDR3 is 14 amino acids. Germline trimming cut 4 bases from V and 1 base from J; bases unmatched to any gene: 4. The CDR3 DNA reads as TGCAGTGCTACCGGGACAGGGTTTAACTATGGCTACACCTTC. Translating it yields CSATGTGFNYGYTF.

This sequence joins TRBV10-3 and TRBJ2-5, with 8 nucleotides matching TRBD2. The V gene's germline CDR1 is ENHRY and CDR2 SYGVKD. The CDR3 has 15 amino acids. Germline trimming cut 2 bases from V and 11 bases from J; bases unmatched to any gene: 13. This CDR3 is CAISEGSGDVDGQYF. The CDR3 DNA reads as TGTGCCATCAGTGAGGGTAGCGGGGATGTCGATGGGCAGTACTTC.

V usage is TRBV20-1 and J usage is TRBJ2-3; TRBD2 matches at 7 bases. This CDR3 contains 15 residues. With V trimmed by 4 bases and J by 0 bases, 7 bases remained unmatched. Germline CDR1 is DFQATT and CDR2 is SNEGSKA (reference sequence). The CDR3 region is CSAIELARSTDTQYF. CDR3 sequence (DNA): TGCAGTGCTATCGAACTAGCGCGCAGCACAGATACGCAGTATTTT.